The 25 T cell receptor beta chains below were found in one sample sequenced in a study of T cells after yellow fever vaccination. TCRdb independently ran MiXCR on the 5' RACE reads; one entry per CDR3 protein. The sample includes some 670,000 distinct CDR3 sequences, 12% of them seen just once. Material: PBMCs, obtained on the day of the yellow fever booster vaccination. These receptor sequences come from a man aged 25-40 years who received the YFV17D yellow fever vaccine.

This clonotype was counted only a few times. V and J are TRBV11-2 and TRBJ2-3; TRBD2 is a possible D gene (5 bases). V dropped 4 bases and J dropped 2 bases, with 13 bases sitting between them. Germline CDR1 SGHAT, CDR2 FQNNGV. This CDR3 spans 15 amino acids. CDR3 in amino acids: CASSSRVGVTDTQYF. The CDR3 bases are TGTGCCAGCAGCTCCCGGGTCGGGGTCACAGATACGCAGTATTTT.

This sequence joins TRBV20-1 and TRBJ1-4; no clear D. V was clipped by 5 bases and J by 10 bases, with 23 bases between them. Looked up from germline, CDR1 is DFQATT and CDR2 is SNEGSKA (reference sequence). The CDR3 spans 15 residues. CDR3 amino acids: CSAGVGIHSPGKLFF. The CDR3 nucleotides are TGCAGTGCTGGGGTGGGGATCCACTCCCCGGGAAAACTGTTTTTT.

The chain is built from TRBV7-8 and TRBJ2-1, with TRBD2 identical over 8 bases. This CDR3 has 16 amino acids. Germline lookup yields CDR1 SGHVS and CDR2 FQNEAQ. The ends lost 5 bases at V and 6 bases at J; junction bases unmatched: 12. CDR3 nucleotides: TGTGCCAGCAGCCCCTATTGGGCTAGCGGGTCCAATGAGCAGTTCTTC. It specifies CASSPYWASGSNEQFF. The complete variable domain, with remaining parts taken from reference TRBV7-8 and TRBJ2-1, reads GAGVSQSPRYKVAKRGQDVALRCDPISGHVSLFWYQQALGQGPEFLTYFQNEAQLDKSGLPSDRFFAERPEGSVSTLKIQRTQQEDSAVYLCASSPYWASGSNEQFFGPGTRLTVL.

The chain joins TRBV11-2 to TRBJ2-7; TRBD2 might be the D (6 bases). CDR1 and CDR2 from the germline V gene are SGHAT and FQNNGV. Trimming pared 3 bases from V and 4 bases from J, leaving 22 bases between. The CDR3 is 17 amino acids. The CDR3 loop reads CASSFTAGGGTLYEQYF. CDR3 DNA: TGTGCCAGCAGCTTCACAGCAGGTGGAGGGACCTTATACGAGCAGTACTTC. The full variable domain, its missing parts supplied by reference TRBV11-2 and TRBJ2-7, is EAGVAQSPRYKIIEKRQSVAFWCNPISGHATLYWYQQILGQGPKLLIQFQNNGVVDDSQLPKDRFSAERLKGVDSTLKIQPAKLEDSAVYLCASSFTAGGGTLYEQYFGPGTRLTVT.

V gene TRBV5-1 combines with J gene TRBJ2-2, with D perhaps TRBD2 (6 bases). Germline lookup yields CDR1 SGHRS and CDR2 YFSETQ. The CDR3 is made up of 13 amino acids. The germline V and J ends were trimmed by 0 bases and 10 bases, with 10 bases remaining between them. The CDR3 reads CASSLDGSTELFF. The CDR3 bases are TGCGCCAGCAGCTTGGACGGGAGTACGGAGCTGTTTTTT.

The chain is built from TRBV19 and TRBJ1-2; possible D gene TRBD1, 5 bases. Per the germline V gene, CDR1 is LNHDA and CDR2 is SQIVND (reference sequence). The CDR3 has 15 residues. V was cut by 4 bases and J by 0 bases, with 12 bases left in between. The CDR3 spells CASSTIGGANYGYTF. Written as DNA, the CDR3 is TGTGCCAGTAGTACTATCGGGGGAGCTAACTATGGCTACACCTTC.

This clonotype has more than one count but fewer than ten. The rearrangement links TRBV20-1 to TRBJ2-5; D is possibly TRBD2 (5 bases). V was cut by 6 bases and J by 0 bases, with 11 bases left in between. Germline assignment: CDR1 DFQATT and CDR2 SNEGSKA (reference sequence). The CDR3 consists of 13 residues. In nucleotides, the CDR3 is TGCAGTGCCCTCCACGGGGACCAAGAGACCCAGTACTTC. It specifies CSALHGDQETQYF.

Only a few counts were recorded for this clonotype. This chain connects TRBV6-5 to TRBJ2-2, with a weak D call TRBD1 (6 bases). CDR3 length: 16 amino acids. Germline V CDR1 and CDR2: MNHEY, SVGAGI. The ends were cut back, 0 bases at V and 1 base at J, with 9 bases in the middle. The CDR3 loop reads CASSYSYRVNTGELFF. Written as DNA, the CDR3 is TGTGCCAGCAGTTACTCGTACAGGGTGAACACCGGGGAGCTGTTTTTT.

The gene calls are TRBV6-1 and TRBJ2-2, with TRBD2 matching 14 bases. J lost 2 bases, V lost 6 bases, and 5 bases had no gene match. There are 17 residues in the CDR3. Germline CDR1 and CDR2: MNHNS and SASEGT. The CDR3 protein is CASSQTSGRANTGELFF. The CDR3 DNA follows: TGTGCCAGCAGCCAGACTAGCGGGAGGGCCAACACCGGGGAGCTGTTTTTT.

The rearrangement uses TRBV20-1 and TRBJ2-1, with a weak D call TRBD2 (6 bases). Germline V gene sequence: CDR1 DFQATT, CDR2 SNEGSKA (reference sequence). CDR3 size: 16 residues. V lost 2 bases and J lost 5, with 19 bases in between. CDR3 residues: CSARLTGTLLHNEQFF. Here the CDR3 DNA reads TGCAGTGCTAGACTAACCGGGACTCTACTACACAATGAGCAGTTCTTC.

This clonotype was counted between two and nine times. The V call is TRBV12-3 or TRBV12-4, the J call TRBJ2-3; TRBD2 matches 7 bases. Trimming took 5 bases from V and 6 from J; bases not matched to a gene: 8. The CDR3 runs 14 residues. The CDR3 loop is CASSPQGGYDTQYF. The DNA for the CDR3 is TGTGCCAGCAGTCCCCAGGGAGGGTACGATACGCAGTATTTT.

This clonotype has a count of ten or more. The rearrangement uses TRBV7-2 and TRBJ2-5; D is perhaps TRBD1 or TRBD2 (6 bases each). Germline CDR1 SGHTA, CDR2 FQGNSA. The CDR3 sequence is 16 residues long. Trimming stripped 1 base from V and 7 bases from J, with 19 bases between. The CDR3 spells CASSLVKPTGGGTQYF. CDR3 coding DNA: TGTGCCAGCAGCTTAGTGAAGCCCACCGGAGGGGGGACCCAGTACTTC.

The chain carries TRBV5-1 and TRBJ2-5; 9 bases are a match to TRBD1. The V and J ends lost 7 bases and 1 base, in that order; junction bases with no gene match: 5. The CDR3 runs 14 residues. Germline CDR1 is SGHRS and CDR2 is YFSETQ. CDR3 in DNA: TGCGCCAGCCTCAACAGGGGGCTCCAAGAGACCCAGTACTTC. Protein sequence: CASLNRGLQETQYF.

The chain has TRBV5-1 and TRBJ2-2, with TRBD2 matching 9 bases. The ends lost 4 bases at V and 3 bases at J; junction bases unmatched: 7. The CDR3 contains 16 residues. Germline V gene lookup returns CDR1 SGHRS and CDR2 YFSETQ. The CDR3 nucleotides read TGCGCCAGCAGCGGCGGGGGGGCGTCGTACACCGGGGAGCTGTTTTTT. As protein: CASSGGGASYTGELFF.

This clonotype has only a few counts. This rearrangement joins TRBV6-1 to TRBJ2-2; 8 bases map to TRBD1. Germline V gene data show CDR1 as MNHNS and CDR2 as SASEGT. The CDR3 extends over 16 amino acids. Germline trimming cut 6 bases from V and 4 bases from J; bases unmatched to any gene: 10. This CDR3 is CASRPLTGVGTGELFF. In DNA form, the CDR3 reads TGTGCCAGCAGGCCCCTGACAGGGGTGGGCACCGGGGAGCTGTTTTTT.

This clonotype appeared a few times. This chain joins TRBV28 and TRBJ2-2; D gene unclear. The CDR3 runs 16 residues. CDR1 is MDHEN and CDR2 is SYDVKM in the germline V gene. V lost 3 bases, J lost 5 bases, and 16 bases lay in between. Here the CDR3 reads CASSFEGPSRTGELFF. In nucleotides, the CDR3 is TGTGCCAGCAGTTTCGAAGGACCCAGTCGGACCGGGGAGCTGTTTTTT.

This clonotype was detected a few times. The chain is built from TRBV3-1 and TRBJ2-5, with a possible D match to TRBD2 (5 bases). This CDR3 has 13 residues. Germline CDR1 LGHDT, CDR2 YNNKEL (reference sequence). Trimming removed 6 bases at V and 3 bases at J, with 11 bases between. CDR3 loop: CASRGAEKETQYF. Here the CDR3 DNA reads TGTGCCAGCAGGGGAGCGGAGAAAGAGACCCAGTACTTC.

V gene TRBV21-1 combines with J gene TRBJ1-6; the listed D gene, TRBD1, was not tested against the DNA. TRBV21-1 has pseudogene status. This CDR3 has 20 amino acids. The DNA for the CDR3 is TGTGCCAGCAGCCAGCGGCACCGTCAGATAGATGGGGGAACTAATTCACCCCTCCACTTT. Translating gives CASSQRHRQIDGGTNSPLHF.

This clonotype came up a few times. The rearrangement joins TRBV5-1 to TRBJ2-7; a possible D gene is TRBD1 (5 bases). Trimming left V 7 bases short and J 12 bases short, with 23 bases between. The CDR3 sequence is 13 residues long. Germline values: CDR1 SGHRS, CDR2 YFSETQ. In DNA form, the CDR3 reads TGCGCCAGCGGCCCGAACGACAGCTCTAATCTGTACTTC. Its protein is CASGPNDSSNLYF.

The chain couples TRBV7-2 to TRBJ2-5; TRBD2 aligns across 10 bases. Germline trimming cut 1 base from V and 2 bases from J; bases unmatched to any gene: 4. This CDR3 spans 16 amino acids. From germline, CDR1 is SGHTA and CDR2 FQGNSA. The CDR3 loop is CASSLGGLAVQETQYF. The DNA of the CDR3 is TGTGCCAGCAGCTTAGGAGGACTAGCGGTACAAGAGACCCAGTACTTC.

The rearrangement uses TRBV30 and TRBJ2-7; no reliable D call. Germline CDR1 and CDR2: GTSNPN and SVGIG (reference sequence). This CDR3 is built from 14 residues. Trimming removed 3 bases from V and 9 bases from J, with 21 bases in between. CDR3 DNA sequence: TGTGCCTGGAGCGATGAGTTACAGTTGGGTCGGCAGTACTTC. Its protein product is CAWSDELQLGRQYF.

This chain connects TRBV20-1 to TRBJ2-7, with TRBD1 as a possible D gene (5 bases). V dropped 5 bases and J dropped 6 bases, with 20 bases sitting between them. There are 14 residues in the CDR3. Germline V gene lookup returns CDR1 DFQATT and CDR2 SNEGSKA (reference sequence). The CDR3 DNA reads TGCAGTGCTTCCCCAGGGCAGGGAATTGTCGAGCAGTACTTC. It encodes CSASPGQGIVEQYF.

The chain links TRBV5-4 to TRBJ2-7, with D perhaps given as TRBD1 or TRBD2 (5 bases each). This CDR3 comprises 13 residues. CDR1 and CDR2 from the germline V gene are SGHNT and YYREEE (reference sequence). Trimming removed 0 bases from V and 11 bases from J, with 15 bases in between. CDR3 sequence (DNA): TGTGCCAGCAGCTTGGTAGGGGATACGAGGGAGTACTTC. It is translated as CASSLVGDTREYF. Variable domain in full (rest from reference TRBV5-4 and TRBJ2-7): ETGVTQSPTHLIKTRGQQVTLRCSSQSGHNTVSWYQQALGQGPQFIFQYYREEENGRGNFPPRFSGLQFPNYSSELNVNALELDDSALYLCASSLVGDTREYFGPGTRLTVT.

This clonotype came up many times. This chain connects TRBV5-1 to TRBJ2-5; D not resolved. CDR1 and CDR2 (germline): SGHRS, YFSETQ. There are 14 residues in the CDR3. The V and J ends lost 0 bases and 4 bases respectively, with 10 bases between them. The CDR3 reads CASSLVPPRETQYF. CDR3 coding DNA: TGCGCCAGCAGCTTGGTACCCCCAAGAGAGACCCAGTACTTC.

This clonotype was seen a handful of times. Here the CDR3 DNA reads TGTGCCACCAGCAGAGGCGTCACCTTAGGCGGGAGGAATGAGCAGTTCTTC. It specifies CATSRGVTLGGRNEQFF. V usage is TRBV15 and J usage is TRBJ2-1, with 8 bases fitting TRBD2. Germline-derived CDR1 and CDR2 are LNHNV and YYDKDF (reference sequence). Trimming cost V 1 base and J 7 bases; bases outside gene matches: 12. This CDR3 comprises 17 residues.